This TCR beta chain was captured by sequencing in a study of CXCR3-negative and CXCR3-positive naive CD8 T cells. Points from the study as a whole: In CXCR3-positive naive cells, the TRB CDR3s were more hydrophobic than in CXCR3-negative naive cells. Memory cells diverged, while naive CXCR3-positive and CXCR3-negative cells had similar TRBV-TRBJ usage.

Regarding this clonotype: The target antigen is unknown.

CDR1 is GTSNPN and CDR2 is SVGIG in the germline V gene (reference sequence). CDR3 length equals 14 residues. UMI-labeled 5' RACE TRB cDNA libraries were prepared from the cells. TCRdb re-called the 5' RACE reads and catalogs CDR3 proteins one per entry, DNA excluded. In total, the table holds roughly 130,000 distinct CDR3 sequences. Naive CD8+ T cells displayed a CD45RO-CCR7+CD27+CD95- phenotype. The TCR was taken from a human donor in good health. Some clones in this sample may be carry-over from other donors' samples. The sequenced material came from naive CXCR3+ CD8+ T cells from blood. Subset of the sample: CD45RO-CCR7+CD27+CD95- naive CD8+ T cells expressing CXCR3 (TNR3+). The gene calls are TRBV30 and TRBJ2-7. The CDR3 loop is CAWSIWGSSYEQYF.